Below, 14 T cell receptor beta chains from the same sample are listed, as sequenced in a study of shared clonotypes between healthy human individuals. Libraries were prepared by immunoSEQ multiplex PCR; TCRdb keeps only in-frame clonotypes and omits some of them. This table has some 2,000,000 clones, roughly 94% appearing once. The sequenced sample was naive CD4+ T cells sorted from blood. The subset here: CD45RA+ positively selected. The receptor source for this set is a man between 18 and 29 years old in good health.

This clone appeared a single time. This chain links TRBV5-6 with TRBJ2-1; D is undetermined. CDR1 is SGHDT and CDR2 is YYEEEE in the germline V gene. V was clipped by 6 bases and J by 0 bases, with 16 bases between them. This CDR3 comprises 16 residues. This chain's CDR3 is CASTFLRVSSYNEQFF. The CDR3 DNA reads TGTGCCAGCACCTTTTTGCGCGTGAGCTCCTACAATGAGCAGTTCTTC.

J is TRBJ1-1 and V is TRBV29-1; unclear D gene. Germline loops: CDR1 SQVTM, CDR2 ANQGSEA. The length of the CDR3 is 14 residues. Trimming cost V 6 bases and J 1 base, with 15 bases left between them. Written as DNA, the CDR3 is TGCAGCGTAATGGACCAGAGGGCGAACACTGAAGCTTTCTTT. Amino acids: CSVMDQRANTEAFF.

The chain combines TRBV7-8 with TRBJ2-2, with D possibly being TRBD1 or TRBD2 (7 bases each). V was pared by 3 bases and J by 5 bases, with 13 bases between. The germline gives CDR1 SGHVS, CDR2 FQNEAQ. The CDR3 runs to 15 residues. The CDR3 nucleotides read TGTGCCAGCAGCTTCCGACAGGGAGGGACCGGGGAGCTGTTTTTT. Its protein is CASSFRQGGTGELFF.

In the case of this clone: The same CDR3 also results from other DNA sequences found in this sample. This chain joins TRBV19 and TRBJ1-2; maybe TRBD1 (6 bases). The V gene lost 6 bases and the J gene lost 4 bases, with 9 bases spanning the gap. The CDR3 length is 12 residues. Germline-derived CDR1 and CDR2 are LNHDA and SQIVND (reference sequence). In DNA, the CDR3 is TGTGCCAGTAGGCAGGGGAGCTATGGCTACACCTTC. It translates to CASRQGSYGYTF.

This clone appeared a few times. The chain joins TRBV19 to TRBJ1-1; D is undetermined. The germline V and J ends were trimmed by 7 bases and 1 base, with 10 bases remaining between them. The CDR3 is 13 residues long. Germline V CDR1 and CDR2: LNHDA, SQIVND (reference sequence). CDR3: CASTPRQNTEAFF. CDR3 bases: TGTGCCAGTACCCCAAGACAGAACACTGAAGCTTTCTTT.

This chain uses TRBV5-1 with TRBJ2-3; the D is unclear. Between the trimmed V and J ends, which lost 4 bases and 4 bases, there was a span of 13 bases. Germline V lookup: CDR1 SGHRS, CDR2 YFSETQ. The CDR3 sequence is 14 residues long. The CDR3 coding sequence is TGCGCCAGCAGCCTTTCTTGGGCAGCAGATACGCAGTATTTT. This encodes CASSLSWAADTQYF. Full variable domain (remainder filled in from reference TRBV5-1 and TRBJ2-3): KAGVTQTPRYLIKTRGQQVTLSCSPISGHRSVSWYQQTPGQGLQFLFEYFSETQRNKGNFPGRFSGRQFSNSRSEMNVSTLELGDSALYLCASSLSWAADTQYFGPGTRLTVL.

The chain is built from TRBV29-1 and TRBJ2-7; 8 bases map to TRBD2. The CDR3 has 12 residues. The V segment lost 7 bases and the J segment 2 bases; nucleotides outside the gene matches: 4. The germline V gene has CDR1 SQVTM and CDR2 ANQGSEA. In nucleotides, the CDR3 is TGCAGCGCTATGCGGGGGGCCTACGAGCAGTACTTC. The encoded protein is CSAMRGAYEQYF.

V and J are TRBV11-2 and TRBJ1-3; perhaps TRBD1 as D (6 bases). Germline V gene data show CDR1 as SGHAT and CDR2 as FQNNGV. There are 13 residues in the CDR3. Trimming removed 5 bases at V and 4 bases at J, with 9 bases between. The CDR3 coding sequence is TGTGCCAGCAGCCGGGACATCGGAAACACCATATATTTT. Residues: CASSRDIGNTIYF.

V usage is TRBV19 and J usage is TRBJ1-2, with D possibly matching TRBD1 (5 bases). Trimming left V 7 bases short and J 4 bases short, with 19 bases between. Germline CDR1 and CDR2: LNHDA and SQIVND (reference sequence). The CDR3 covers 15 residues. CDR3 sequence (DNA): TGTGCCAGTACCCCTACGGCAGGGTTTGGCTATGGCTACACCTTC. Translated, it gives CASTPTAGFGYGYTF.

The chain is built from TRBV11-3 and TRBJ2-3, with 13 nucleotides matching TRBD2. The CDR3 loop spans 14 amino acids. Trimming removed 5 bases from V and 6 bases from J; junction bases left unmatched: 2. CDR1 is SGHNT and CDR2 is YENEEA in the germline V gene. CDR3 coding DNA: TGTGCCAGCAGCCAGGGACTAGCGGGGGATACGCAGTATTTT. Translated, it gives CASSQGLAGDTQYF.

The gene calls are TRBV5-8 and TRBJ1-5, with D possibly matching TRBD1 (5 bases). Trimming left V 4 bases short and J 9 bases short, with 14 bases between. Germline V CDR1 and CDR2: SGHTS, YDEGEE. The CDR3 has 13 amino acids. The CDR3 region is CASSAGGVWPQHF. In nucleotides, the CDR3 is TGTGCCAGCAGCGCGGGAGGGGTATGGCCCCAGCATTTT.

This clone was found a few times. CDR3 sequence reads: CAIGTGKDGYTF. CDR3 coding DNA: TGTGCCATCGGGACAGGGAAGGATGGCTACACCTTC. This chain connects TRBV10-3 to TRBJ1-2, with 9 bases fitting TRBD1. The V gene end was trimmed by 8 bases and the J gene end by 6 bases; junction bases not matched to a gene: 4. The CDR3 spans 12 residues. CDR1 ENHRY and CDR2 SYGVKD come from the germline V gene.

This rearrangement joins TRBV7-9 to TRBJ2-1; 7 positions agree with TRBD1. V lost 3 bases, J lost 7 bases, and 6 bases stayed unmatched. This CDR3 has 14 amino acids. Germline CDR1 and CDR2: SEHNR and FQNEAQ (reference sequence). This CDR3 is CASSLQTGQNEQFF. CDR3 coding DNA: TGTGCCAGCAGCTTGCAGACAGGGCAGAATGAGCAGTTCTTC.

As for this clone: The sample has other DNA sequences that encode this CDR3 too. The chain has TRBV2 and TRBJ1-1; unclear D gene. The germline V gene has CDR1 SNHLY and CDR2 FYNNEI. This CDR3 contains 11 residues. Trimming left V 2 bases short and J 2 bases short, with 0 bases between. In DNA form, the CDR3 reads TGTGCCAGCAGTGAAAACACTGAAGCTTTCTTT. Protein: CASSENTEAFF.